The clone carrying this T cell receptor (beta chain) was recorded at least ten times. Its antigen is unidentified. The CDR3 spans 18 residues. Germline CDR1 is SGHTA and CDR2 is FQGNSA. V lost 6 bases and J lost 1; bases outside the gene matches: 11. This entry belongs to a study of blood T cells in healthy people across ages. Study findings and constraints: Researchers said unsorted PBMCs prevented a conclusive naive versus antigen-experienced comparison. The donors' CMV status was not determined, possibly confounding changes in expanded clonotypes.

Each sample yielded at least 6 million isolated PBMCs. PCR was performed a second time for roughly 7 to 11 cycles using a sample-barcoded 5' primer and a J-beta primer mix. TCRdb re-called the 5' RACE reads with MiXCR, one entry per CDR3 protein. The data contain hundreds of thousands of distinct CDR3 sequences, roughly 32% of them singletons. What was sequenced was blood. J is TRBJ2-3 and V is TRBV7-2, with 12 bases matching TRBD2. This TCR was recovered from an elderly woman in good health. The CDR3 bases are TGTGCCAGCAGTCAATCCGGGACTAGCGGGTACCGCACAGATACGCAGTATTTT. It is translated as CASSQSGTSGYRTDTQYF.